One TCR beta chain is described in this entry. Its antigen remains unknown. The sample comes from a study of CD4+ T cells in melanoma. Study-wide results and limits: Neoantigen-specific CD4+ T cells in melanoma reportedly had diverse differentiation states. CD8+ T cell, macrophage and B cell function reportedly correlated with neoantigen-specific CD4+ T cells.

The CDR3 runs to 19 residues. V lost 6 bases to trimming and J lost 0 bases; unmatched junction nucleotides: 13. The V gene's germline CDR1 is LNHDA and CDR2 SQIVND (reference sequence). Repertoires were generated with immunoSEQ multiplex PCR, while TCRdb's copy carries only in-frame clones and drops some. The sample has 13,000 or so clones, around 68% seen once; the top ten hold approximately 20%. Sequencing was carried out using cells from a culture (not recorded whether cultured in vitro). The chain links TRBV19 to TRBJ1-5, with TRBD1 identical over 11 bases. This TCR came from a human donor with melanoma. As DNA, the CDR3 is TGTGCCAGTAGGAAGATCGGACAGGGGGCACCTTATAGCAATCAGCCCCAGCATTTT. Protein: CASRKIGQGAPYSNQPQHF.